A single sample gave rise to the 26 T cell receptor beta chains below, sequenced in a study of shared clonotypes between healthy human individuals. In the naive CD8 group, cells lacked CD45RO and were positively selected for CCR7, so terminally differentiated effector memory CD45RA+ cells were left out. This table comes from immunoSEQ multiplex PCR, and its TCRdb copy is limited to in-frame clones, with some not included. Counted here are about 2 million clones, over 85% occurring once; the ten biggest clones make up more than 0.9%. The sample was naive CD8+ T cells sorted from blood. The source of these receptors is a man aged 18 to 30 in good health.

This chain uses TRBV9 with TRBJ2-2; 11 positions agree with TRBD2. Per the germline V gene, CDR1 is SGDLS and CDR2 is YYNGEE. This CDR3 spans 16 amino acids. V gave up 3 bases and J gave up 1 base; unmatched junction bases: 2. The CDR3 DNA reads as TGTGCCAGCAGCGAGGGGACTAGCGGGAACACCGGGGAGCTGTTTTTT. It yields the protein CASSEGTSGNTGELFF.

The rearrangement uses TRBV28 and TRBJ2-2; the D gene could be TRBD1 or TRBD2 (6 bases each). Germline CDR1 reads MDHEN; CDR2 reads SYDVKM. The CDR3 sequence is 15 residues long. Trimming stripped 3 bases from V and 6 bases from J, with 14 bases between. For the CDR3, the DNA is TGTGCCAGCAGTTTTGGCCAGGAGGGGGCCGGGGAGCTGTTTTTT. Residues: CASSFGQEGAGELFF.

J is TRBJ2-3 and V is TRBV9; 7 bases fit TRBD1. The CDR3 sequence is 16 residues long. Germline CDR1 and CDR2: SGDLS and YYNGEE. Losses at the gene ends were 4 bases for V and 0 bases for J; bases not matched to a gene: 8. CDR3 protein: CASSPPPGQSTDTQYF. CDR3 DNA: TGTGCCAGCAGCCCTCCCCCGGGACAGAGCACAGATACGCAGTATTTT.

The gene calls are TRBV9 and TRBJ2-7; D perhaps matches TRBD1 (6 bases). Per the germline V gene, CDR1 is SGDLS and CDR2 is YYNGEE. V lost 3 bases and J 6 bases, leaving 13 bases between the germline ends. The CDR3 extends over 13 amino acids. The CDR3 here is CASSGVDSSEQYF. CDR3 nucleotide sequence: TGTGCCAGCAGCGGCGTGGACAGTAGCGAGCAGTACTTC.

This chain links TRBV7-9 with TRBJ2-5, with no clear D. CDR3 length equals 12 residues. The V and J ends lost 3 bases and 5 bases respectively, with 7 bases between them. Germline loops: CDR1 SEHNR, CDR2 FQNEAQ (reference sequence). Here the CDR3 DNA reads TGTGCCAGCAGCTTTCTGTCCGAGACCCAGTACTTC. Amino acids: CASSFLSETQYF.

This chain connects TRBV10-3 to TRBJ2-1; possibly TRBD2 for D (5 bases). Germline CDR1 and CDR2: ENHRY and SYGVKD. The length of the CDR3 is 14 residues. Trimming pared 8 bases from V and 1 base from J, leaving 12 bases between. The CDR3 bases are TGTGCCATCGGGTTTCGGGAATCCTACAATGAGCAGTTCTTC. Protein product: CAIGFRESYNEQFF.

CDR3 bases: TGTGCCAGCAGACCCAGGTTTCTCGCGGATGAAAAACTGTTTTTT. Translating it yields CASRPRFLADEKLFF. The J gene is TRBJ1-4, the V gene TRBV6-5; D ambiguous. Germline lookup yields CDR1 MNHEY and CDR2 SVGAGI. Trimming shortened V by 6 bases and J by 6 bases, and 17 bases separated the two germline ends. The CDR3 extends over 15 amino acids.

This chain uses TRBV25-1 with TRBJ2-7, with D unclear. The germline V and J ends were trimmed by 2 bases and 2 bases, with 10 bases remaining between them. CDR1 and CDR2 (germline): MGHDK, SYGVNS. The CDR3 has 14 amino acids. This CDR3 reads CASSERQQTYEQYF. CDR3 bases: TGTGCCAGCAGTGAACGGCAGCAAACCTACGAGCAGTACTTC.

For this clone: The sample carries other DNA sequences with the same CDR3. The V call is TRBV6-6, the J call TRBJ2-5; no definite D call. Trimming stripped 8 bases from V and 2 bases from J, with 15 bases between. In germline, CDR1 is MNHNY, CDR2 SVGAGI (reference sequence). CDR3 length: 14 amino acids. CDR3 sequence: CASSYVGRQETQYF. The CDR3 DNA reads as TGTGCCAGCTCCTACGTTGGGCGGCAAGAGACCCAGTACTTC.

J is TRBJ2-5 and V is TRBV7-6; 8 bases align to TRBD1. Germline values: CDR1 SGHVS, CDR2 FNYEAQ. The V segment lost 5 bases and the J segment 5 bases; nucleotides outside the gene matches: 13. The CDR3 consists of 16 residues. DNA of the CDR3: TGTGCCAGCAGCGAATTAATAACAGGGGGTATGGAGACCCAGTACTTC. It specifies CASSELITGGMETQYF.

The chain combines TRBV7-2 with TRBJ2-7; D not resolved. V dropped 1 base and J dropped 2 bases, with 6 bases sitting between them. Germline loops: CDR1 SGHTA, CDR2 FQGNSA. CDR3 length: 13 residues. CDR3 region: CASSLGDPYEQYF. The DNA of the CDR3 is TGTGCCAGCAGCTTAGGGGATCCCTACGAGCAGTACTTC. Using reference TRBV7-2 and TRBJ2-7 for the parts outside the CDR3, the full variable domain is GAGVSQSPSNKVTEKGKDVELRCDPISGHTALYWYRQSLGQGLEFLIYFQGNSAPDKSGLPSDRFSAERTGGSVSTLTIQRTQQEDSAVYLCASSLGDPYEQYFGPGTRLTVT.

The rearrangement links TRBV21-1 to TRBJ1-1. TRBV21-1 counts as a pseudogene. The CDR3 is made up of 23 amino acids. The CDR3 protein is CASSFPTPENKEDLQSMNTEAFF. CDR3 nucleotides: TGTGCCAGCAGCTTCCCAACCCCCGAAAATAAGGAAGACCTTCAGAGCATGAACACTGAAGCTTTCTTT.

The V call is TRBV2, the J call TRBJ1-1, with TRBD1 identical over 7 bases. V dropped 6 bases and J dropped 0; count of bases not matched to a gene: 19. Germline loops: CDR1 SNHLY, CDR2 FYNNEI. The CDR3 extends over 19 amino acids. CDR3 in amino acids: CASSPGTAIEAFMNTEAFF. The CDR3 DNA sequence: TGTGCCAGCAGCCCCGGGACAGCCATTGAGGCTTTCATGAACACTGAAGCTTTCTTT.

The gene calls are TRBV5-4 and TRBJ1-3; no clear D gene. With 0 bases removed from V and 2 bases from J, the gap between germline ends came to 6 bases. In germline, CDR1 is SGHNT, CDR2 YYREEE (reference sequence). This CDR3 region has 14 residues. The chain's CDR3 is CASSLEHPGNTIYF. CDR3 bases: TGTGCCAGCAGCTTGGAGCACCCTGGAAACACCATATATTTT.

This clone showed up just once. At the DNA level, this CDR3 is encoded by other sequences in the same sample as well. The rearrangement uses TRBV27 and TRBJ2-5; perhaps D is TRBD1 or TRBD2 (5 bases each). CDR3 length: 14 amino acids. With 5 bases removed from V and 3 bases from J, the gap between germline ends came to 13 bases. Germline CDR1 reads MNHEY; CDR2 reads SMNVEV (reference sequence). Written as DNA, the CDR3 is TGTGCCAGCAGTCTTACAGGACTGGAAGAGACCCAGTACTTC. It specifies CASSLTGLEETQYF.

The chain links TRBV10-3 to TRBJ2-3; D perhaps matches TRBD2 (6 bases). The length of the CDR3 is 15 residues. V was shortened by 3 bases and J by 4 bases, with 14 bases between the two germline ends. In germline, CDR1 is ENHRY, CDR2 SYGVKD. CDR3 coding DNA: TGTGCCATCAGTGATCAGGAGGGCAGTGCAGATACGCAGTATTTT. Amino acid sequence: CAISDQEGSADTQYF.

J is TRBJ1-2 and V is TRBV9, with 8 bases identical to TRBD1. V dropped 4 bases and J dropped 4; count of bases not matched to a gene: 12. CDR1 is SGDLS, CDR2 YYNGEE, per germline. There are 16 residues in the CDR3. The CDR3 sequence is CASSPRTGTNFYGYTF. CDR3 sequence (DNA): TGTGCCAGCAGCCCCCGGACAGGGACCAACTTCTATGGCTACACCTTC.

J is TRBJ2-7 and V is TRBV30; 8 nucleotides agree with TRBD1. CDR1 and CDR2 (germline): GTSNPN, SVGIG (reference sequence). This CDR3 comprises 12 residues. V shed 5 bases, J shed 5 bases, and the junction held 5 bases outside the gene matches. CDR3 sequence (DNA): TGTGCCTGGGGGACAGGCTCTCACGAGCAGTACTTC. Residues: CAWGTGSHEQYF.

On this clone itself: The sample has other DNA sequences that encode this CDR3 too. V and J are TRBV10-2 and TRBJ1-1; a possible D gene is TRBD1 (5 bases). The CDR3 spans 13 residues. Germline loops: CDR1 WSHSY, CDR2 SAAADI. Trimming stripped 2 bases from V and 4 bases from J, with 8 bases between. The CDR3, as DNA: TGCGCCAGCAGTGAGACAGGCGGCACTGAAGCTTTCTTT. This encodes CASSETGGTEAFF.

The rearrangement links TRBV5-1 to TRBJ1-1, with D perhaps TRBD1 (6 bases). This CDR3 is built from 14 residues. V was cut by 4 bases and J by 6 bases, with 16 bases left in between. Germline lookup yields CDR1 SGHRS and CDR2 YFSETQ. Written as DNA, the CDR3 is TGCGCCAGCAGCCCGACGGGGGGCGAGCCTGAAGCTTTCTTT. It encodes CASSPTGGEPEAFF.

This clone showed up just a few times. The chain recombines TRBV12-2 with TRBJ2-7; the D call of TRBD1 is as the table states it, not checked on the DNA. TRBV12-2 is designated a pseudogene. The CDR3 length is 14 residues. The CDR3 loop reads CASRLEQGNYEQYF. In nucleotides, the CDR3 is TGTGCAAGTCGCTTAGAACAGGGCAACTACGAGCAGTACTTC.

CDR3 region: CSVDDTGELFF. In nucleotides, the CDR3 is TGCAGCGTTGACGACACCGGGGAGCTGTTTTTT. This sequence joins TRBV29-1 and TRBJ2-2; D gene ambiguous. V lost 3 bases to trimming and J lost 3 bases, with 2 bases between them. The length of the CDR3 is 11 residues. The germline gives CDR1 SQVTM, CDR2 ANQGSEA.

The genes are TRBV10-3 and TRBJ2-7; D unresolved. CDR1 is ENHRY, CDR2 SYGVKD, per germline. V was trimmed by 4 bases and J by 3 bases, leaving 10 bases between them. CDR3 length equals 13 residues. The CDR3 sequence: CAISGNSDYEQYF. DNA of the CDR3: TGTGCCATCAGTGGAAACAGTGACTACGAGCAGTACTTC.

As concerns this clone: The same CDR3 also results from other DNA sequences found in this sample. The chain recombines TRBV5-1 with TRBJ1-1, with D perhaps TRBD1 (6 bases). Germline CDR1 SGHRS, CDR2 YFSETQ. V gave up 1 base and J gave up 3 bases, with 7 bases separating them. The CDR3 is made up of 13 amino acids. The CDR3 DNA reads TGCGCCAGCAGCTTGCAGGGGTACACTGAAGCTTTCTTT. Translation: CASSLQGYTEAFF.

The chain is built from TRBV6-5 and TRBJ2-7; possibly TRBD2 for D (7 bases). V gave up 6 bases and J gave up 3 bases, with 18 bases separating them. This CDR3 is built from 15 residues. Germline V gene data show CDR1 as MNHEY and CDR2 as SVGAGI. DNA of the CDR3: TGTGCCAGCAGGCCTGCCAGCGGGGACAACTACGAGCAGTACTTC. It yields the protein CASRPASGDNYEQYF.

Comments on this clone: Other DNA sequences from this sample encode an identical CDR3 as well. The V call is TRBV27, the J call TRBJ2-5, with 8 bases matching TRBD2. J gave up 5 bases and V 2 bases, and 4 bases lay outside the gene matches. In germline, CDR1 is MNHEY, CDR2 SMNVEV (reference sequence). The CDR3 loop spans 14 amino acids. This chain's CDR3 is CASSLGLAGETQYF. In nucleotides, the CDR3 is TGTGCCAGCAGTTTAGGACTAGCCGGGGAGACCCAGTACTTC.